The 28 T cell receptor beta chains given below trace back to one sample, sequenced in a study of T cell changes during pregnancy in multiple sclerosis. TCRdb's copy holds only in-frame clones and misses some; the assay was immunoSEQ multiplex PCR. This repertoire shows under 50,000 clones, around 92% found once; its top ten account for approximately 4.2%. The source material was CD8+ T cells from peripheral blood mononuclear cells, sampled in the first trimester of pregnancy. Every receptor here comes from a female donor with multiple sclerosis, enrolled in a pregnancy study.

The rearrangement links TRBV27 to TRBJ2-4, with 10 bases identical to TRBD1. The CDR3 is made up of 18 amino acids. Trimming removed 1 base from V and 5 bases from J; junction bases left unmatched: 11. Per the germline V gene, CDR1 is MNHEY and CDR2 is SMNVEV (reference sequence). The CDR3 region is CASSLYRTGGARENIQYF. CDR3 bases: TGTGCCAGCAGTTTATATAGGACAGGGGGAGCGCGCGAAAACATTCAGTACTTC.

The genes are TRBV7-7 and TRBJ2-7; TRBD2 might be the D (6 bases). Between the trimmed V and J ends, which lost 5 bases and 6 bases, there was a span of 17 bases. This CDR3 contains 14 residues. The V gene's germline CDR1 is SSHAT and CDR2 FNYEAQ (reference sequence). The CDR3 protein is CASSPGTGSFEQYF. The CDR3 DNA sequence: TGTGCCAGCAGCCCCGGGACTGGGAGTTTCGAGCAGTACTTC.

The rearrangement uses TRBV12-5 and TRBJ2-2; TRBD1 matches 8 bases. V lost 6 bases and J lost 7; bases outside the gene matches: 16. There are 17 residues in the CDR3. CDR1 is LGHNT, CDR2 FRNRAP, per germline. CDR3 sequence (DNA): TGTGCTAGTGGCTTCGGGTGGCAGGGGGCTCAAGGCGGGGAGCTGTTTTTT. Residues: CASGFGWQGAQGGELFF.

J is TRBJ2-7 and V is TRBV28; 7 nucleotides line up with TRBD2. CDR1 is MDHEN, CDR2 SYDVKM, per germline. V trimming: 4 bases; J trimming: 8 bases; junction bases outside the gene matches: 11. This CDR3 has 14 residues. In DNA form, the CDR3 reads TGTGCCAGCAGTTCTCCCTATGGGGAGGGGAAGCAGTACTTC. It specifies CASSSPYGEGKQYF. The whole variable domain, filled in from reference TRBV28 and TRBJ2-7, reads DVKVTQSSRYLVKRTGEKVFLECVQDMDHENMFWYRQDPGLGLRLIYFSYDVKMKEKGDIPEGYSVSREKKERFSLILESASTNQTSMYLCASSSPYGEGKQYFGPGTRLTVT.

The chain carries TRBV14 and TRBJ1-2; 9 bases are shared with TRBD1. This CDR3 comprises 16 residues. Germline CDR1 reads SGHDN; CDR2 reads FVKESK. J lost 3 bases, V lost 2 bases, and 7 bases had no gene match. CDR3 residues: CASSQTGTGRYYGYTF. In nucleotides, the CDR3 is TGTGCCAGCAGCCAAACGGGGACAGGGAGGTACTATGGCTACACCTTC.

This chain uses TRBV19 with TRBJ2-2, with 7 bases aligning to TRBD1. This CDR3 has 16 amino acids. Per germline, CDR1 LNHDA and CDR2 SQIVND (reference sequence). The ends lost 7 bases at V and 8 bases at J; junction bases unmatched: 16. Here the CDR3 reads CASNPRQGLRTGELFF. The CDR3 nucleotides read TGTGCCAGTAACCCCCGACAGGGCCTCCGGACGGGGGAGCTGTTTTTT.

The CDR3 is CASSHRDSNQPQHF. CDR3 DNA: TGTGCCAGCAGTCACAGGGATAGCAATCAGCCCCAGCATTTT. The chain carries TRBV27 and TRBJ1-5; D perhaps matches TRBD1 (6 bases). The length of the CDR3 is 14 residues. The germline V gene has CDR1 MNHEY and CDR2 SMNVEV (reference sequence). V shed 5 bases and J shed 0 bases, with 8 bases lying between them.

The J gene is TRBJ1-2, the V gene TRBV28; 10 nucleotides match TRBD1. Trimming at V came to 4 bases and at J to 6 bases, leaving 17 bases not matched to a gene. The V gene's germline CDR1 is MDHEN and CDR2 SYDVKM. This CDR3 is 18 amino acids long. CDR3 region: CASSSIDARDRGDDGYTF. The CDR3 DNA reads as TGTGCCAGCAGTTCTATTGACGCCCGGGACAGGGGAGATGATGGCTACACCTTC.

The genes are TRBV6-1 and TRBJ2-7; D might be TRBD2 (6 bases). Trimming took 7 bases from V and 4 from J, leaving 20 bases between them. In germline, CDR1 is MNHNS, CDR2 SASEGT. The CDR3 covers 15 residues. The CDR3 coding sequence is TGTGCCAGCACCTTTCTCGGGAGCCCCGCTTACGAGCAGTACTTC. Protein: CASTFLGSPAYEQYF.

This clone was seen only a few times. The V and J genes are TRBV7-9 and TRBJ2-7; D might be TRBD1 (6 bases). Trimming took off 8 bases at V and 0 bases at J, with 8 bases between the two ends. The CDR3 runs 12 residues. Germline lookup yields CDR1 SEHNR and CDR2 FQNEAQ (reference sequence). In DNA form, the CDR3 reads TGTGCCAGCCGGGACAACTCCTACGAGCAGTACTTC. Encoded protein: CASRDNSYEQYF.

The genes are TRBV14 and TRBJ2-5; TRBD2 is a possible D gene (6 bases). Trimming left V 0 bases short and J 4 bases short, with 21 bases between. This CDR3 spans 18 amino acids. Per the germline V gene, CDR1 is SGHDN and CDR2 is FVKESK. The CDR3 protein is CASSQEIGEEGLGETQYF. The CDR3 region has the DNA TGTGCCAGCAGCCAAGAGATCGGGGAGGAGGGTCTGGGAGAGACCCAGTACTTC.

The rearrangement uses TRBV7-3 and TRBJ2-2, with D perhaps TRBD2 (6 bases). CDR1 and CDR2 from the germline V gene are SGHTA and FQGTGA. The CDR3 covers 15 residues. V was shortened by 5 bases and J by 1 base, with 11 bases between the two germline ends. CDR3 amino acids: CASSPWGGNTGELFF. In DNA, the CDR3 is TGTGCCAGCAGCCCTTGGGGAGGGAACACCGGGGAGCTGTTTTTT.

J is TRBJ1-5 and V is TRBV19; maybe TRBD1 (6 bases). The length of the CDR3 is 14 residues. The ends were cut back, 9 bases at V and 4 bases at J, with 16 bases in the middle. Germline CDR1 and CDR2: LNHDA and SQIVND (reference sequence). This CDR3 reads CASTRAGVNQPQHF. DNA of the CDR3: TGTGCCAGCACTAGGGCAGGGGTTAATCAGCCCCAGCATTTT.

The V gene is TRBV29-1, the J gene TRBJ2-1; 11 nucleotides match TRBD1. The germline V gene has CDR1 SQVTM and CDR2 ANQGSEA. Trimming cost V 6 bases and J 12 bases; bases outside gene matches: 10. The CDR3 has 13 amino acids. The CDR3 is CSVEPGQGVGQFF. Here the CDR3 DNA reads TGCAGCGTCGAACCGGGACAGGGGGTTGGGCAGTTCTTC.

The gene calls are TRBV4-2 and TRBJ2-5; the match to TRBD2 covers 9 bases. The CDR3 is 16 residues long. With 4 bases clipped from V and 4 bases from J, the junction kept 10 bases outside the gene matches. The germline CDR1 and CDR2 sequences are LGHNA and YNFKEQ. In nucleotides, the CDR3 is TGTGCCAGCAGCCCGACACTTAGCGGGAGCCGAGAGACCCAGTACTTC. Amino acids: CASSPTLSGSRETQYF.

This chain links TRBV9 with TRBJ2-2; 11 nucleotides agree with TRBD2. The CDR3 sequence is 19 residues long. Germline CDR1 and CDR2: SGDLS and YYNGEE. Unmatched junction bases numbered 9, after V lost 1 base and J lost 1 base. CDR3 coding DNA: TGTGCCAGCAGCGTACCTTCGGGACTAGCGGTTTGGAACACCGGGGAGCTGTTTTTT. Encoded protein: CASSVPSGLAVWNTGELFF.

The rearrangement links TRBV29-1 to TRBJ2-1; 13 nucleotides agree with TRBD2. Germline V CDR1 and CDR2: SQVTM, ANQGSEA. CDR3 length: 14 amino acids. With V trimmed by 7 bases and J by 7 bases, 7 bases remained unmatched. Here the CDR3 reads CSATGTSGVNEQFF. The DNA for the CDR3 is TGCAGCGCGACCGGGACTAGCGGGGTGAATGAGCAGTTCTTC.

The rearrangement joins TRBV6-5 to TRBJ1-3; D is undetermined. This CDR3 is built from 13 residues. In germline, CDR1 is MNHEY, CDR2 SVGAGI. The V end was cut by 5 bases, the J end by 0 bases, with 5 bases between. The CDR3 bases are TGTGCCAGCAGTCTAGGCTCTGGAAACACCATATATTTT. As protein: CASSLGSGNTIYF.

The chain links TRBV6-1 to TRBJ1-3, with TRBD1 matching over 8 bases. With 3 bases clipped from V and 4 bases from J, the junction kept 5 bases outside the gene matches. This CDR3 has 15 residues. The germline CDR1 and CDR2 sequences are MNHNS and SASEGT. CDR3 DNA: TGTGCCAGCAGTGAGATGTGGACAGGGGGAAACACCATATATTTT. It encodes CASSEMWTGGNTIYF.

This rearrangement joins TRBV7-9 to TRBJ1-3; no clear D. The ends were cut back, 3 bases at V and 0 bases at J, with 6 bases in the middle. The length of the CDR3 is 14 residues. Germline V lookup: CDR1 SEHNR, CDR2 FQNEAQ (reference sequence). The CDR3 loop reads CASSLGSSGNTIYF. CDR3 coding DNA: TGTGCCAGCAGCTTGGGGAGCTCTGGAAACACCATATATTTT.

A single count supports this clone. The V gene is TRBV28, the J gene TRBJ2-5; 8 bases agree with TRBD2. The ends lost 3 bases at V and 5 bases at J; junction bases unmatched: 8. CDR1 and CDR2 from the germline V gene are MDHEN and SYDVKM. The CDR3 is 15 residues long. The DNA of the CDR3 is TGTGCCAGCAGTTTCTCCGGGAGGGCGGTGGAGACCCAGTACTTC. It encodes CASSFSGRAVETQYF.

The V call is TRBV27, the J call TRBJ2-4; 7 nucleotides agree with TRBD2. The germline CDR1 and CDR2 sequences are MNHEY and SMNVEV (reference sequence). V lost 4 bases and J lost 1; bases outside the gene matches: 7. The CDR3 runs to 16 residues. Written as DNA, the CDR3 is TGTGCCAGCAGTTCACCTGGGGGGGAGGCCAAAAACATTCAGTACTTC. Residues: CASSSPGGEAKNIQYF.

The chain recombines TRBV7-9 with TRBJ2-5, with D maybe TRBD1 (6 bases). CDR1 and CDR2 from the germline V gene are SEHNR and FQNEAQ (reference sequence). The CDR3 loop spans 13 amino acids. Deletions cut 5 bases from V and 4 bases from J, with 11 bases between. CDR3 sequence (DNA): TGTGCCAGCAGCCCCAGGGGCGGAGAGACCCAGTACTTC. Translation gives CASSPRGGETQYF.

J is TRBJ1-1 and V is TRBV30; D is unclear. Trimming pared 1 base from V and 5 bases from J, leaving 8 bases between. The CDR3 sequence is 12 residues long. In germline, CDR1 is GTSNPN, CDR2 SVGIG (reference sequence). The CDR3 spells CAWSAGNTEAFF. CDR3 sequence (DNA): TGTGCCTGGAGTGCAGGCAATACTGAAGCTTTCTTT.

The chain recombines TRBV15 with TRBJ2-7, with D perhaps TRBD1 (6 bases). V lost 3 bases, J lost 3 bases, and 24 bases lay in between. Germline V gives CDR1 LNHNV, CDR2 YYDKDF (reference sequence). CDR3 length: 18 amino acids. For the CDR3, the DNA is TGTGCCACCAGCAGTGGGGGCCCACGGCATGCTGACAGCTACGAGCAGTACTTC. Translation gives CATSSGGPRHADSYEQYF.

This sequence joins TRBV15 and TRBJ1-1, with a weak D call TRBD1 (6 bases). Germline-derived CDR1 and CDR2 are LNHNV and YYDKDF (reference sequence). With 5 bases removed from V and 3 bases from J, the gap between germline ends came to 13 bases. The CDR3 spans 14 residues. This CDR3 is CATSRGGEYTEAFF. CDR3 nucleotides: TGTGCCACCAGCCGAGGGGGGGAGTACACTGAAGCTTTCTTT.

V gene TRBV19 combines with J gene TRBJ2-1; tentative D call: TRBD2 (6 bases). V was cut by 7 bases and J by 3 bases, with 10 bases left in between. This CDR3 contains 13 residues. Germline V lookup: CDR1 LNHDA, CDR2 SQIVND (reference sequence). The CDR3 loop is CASTSGVYNEQFF. The DNA for the CDR3 is TGTGCCAGTACCTCGGGGGTCTACAATGAGCAGTTCTTC.

The V and J genes are TRBV7-6 and TRBJ2-5, with 8 bases aligning to TRBD2. The CDR3 length is 16 residues. From germline, CDR1 is SGHVS and CDR2 FNYEAQ. V shed 5 bases and J 4 bases; nucleotides not matched to a gene: 12. The CDR3 loop is CASSRGGLAGLETQYF. For the CDR3, the DNA is TGTGCCAGCAGCCGGGGGGGGCTAGCGGGCTTAGAGACCCAGTACTTC.